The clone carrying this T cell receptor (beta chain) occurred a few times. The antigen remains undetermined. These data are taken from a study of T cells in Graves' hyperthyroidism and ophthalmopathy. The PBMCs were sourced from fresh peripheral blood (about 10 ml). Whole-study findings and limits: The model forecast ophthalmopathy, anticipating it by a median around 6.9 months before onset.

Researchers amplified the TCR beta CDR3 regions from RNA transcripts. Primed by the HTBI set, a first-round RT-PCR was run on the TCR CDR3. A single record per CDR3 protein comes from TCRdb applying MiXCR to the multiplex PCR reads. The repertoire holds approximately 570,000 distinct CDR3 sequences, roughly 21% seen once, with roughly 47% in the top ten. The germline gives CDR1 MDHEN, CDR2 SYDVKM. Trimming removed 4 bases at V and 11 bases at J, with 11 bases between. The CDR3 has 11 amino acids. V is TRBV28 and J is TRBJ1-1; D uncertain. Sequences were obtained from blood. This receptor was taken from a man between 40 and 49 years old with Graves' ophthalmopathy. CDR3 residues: CASSYPPAAFF. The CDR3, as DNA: TGTGCCAGCAGTTACCCCCCGGCGGCTTTCTTT.